The present T cell receptor (beta chain) was sequenced within a study of human CD4 T cells and Enterobacteriaceae. The ends were cut back, 3 bases at V and 9 bases at J, with 11 bases in the middle. Looked up from germline, CDR1 is KGHSH and CDR2 is LQKENI. The CDR3 length is 12 residues. The memory gate held CD4+ cells that were not CD45RA+CCR7+CD95- naive cells, over 98% pure. Blood from healthy donors was obtained in Switzerland from donation centers. CD8+, CD14+, CD16+, CD56+, CD19+ and CD25-bright cells were excluded before sorting. Only in-frame clones appear in the TCRdb table, and some are missing; sequencing was by immunoSEQ multiplex PCR. The sample includes about 27,000 clones, roughly 80% of them seen just once.

The sample comprised memory CD4+ T cells from blood. This clonotype was obtained from a human donor in good health. The chain recombines TRBV18 with TRBJ1-2; D unresolved. The CDR3 protein is CASSPGAASYTF. CDR3 nucleotide sequence: TGTGCCAGCTCACCCGGCGCCGCGAGCTACACCTTC.